The rows below give T cell receptor beta chains drawn from one sample of a study of spatial heterogeneity in lung cancer. TCRdb used MiXCR to reprocess the 5' RACE reads, holding one entry per CDR3 protein. The sample has tens of thousands of distinct CDR3 sequences, under 7.5% seen once. The sequencing used PBMCs, collected at surgery. Receptors were obtained from a female donor with early-stage non-small cell lung cancer. Both conserved end residues are part of each CDR3. The D gene is left open where the match is weak. For some rows the clone size is stated as once, few or many, or as a class when expanded; others skip it.

>NA|NA|TRBV5-1|TRBJ2-2
CTSSLVVAGELFF
TGCACCAGCAGCTTGGTAGTAGCCGGGGAGCTGTTTTTT
>many|NA|TRBV20-1|TRBJ2-5
CSARTRFVETQYF
TGCAGTGCTAGGACGCGGTTTGTGGAGACCCAGTACTTC
>few|NA|TRBV4-1|TRBJ2-3
CASSQVVHTQYF
TGCGCCAGCAGCCAAGTGGTACATACGCAGTATTTT
>many|TRBD2|TRBV20-1|TRBJ2-1
CSATPRGGRFPYNEQFF
TGCAGTGCTACCCCGCGGGGGGGCCGGTTCCCCTACAATGAGCAGTTCTTC
>many|TRBD2|TRBV29-1|TRBJ2-3
CSAETSGGETDTQYF
TGCAGCGCCGAGACTAGCGGGGGGGAGACAGATACGCAGTATTTT
>many|NA|TRBV7-9|TRBJ2-7
CASSPGRTNYEQYF
TGTGCCAGCAGCCCAGGACGGACAAACTACGAGCAGTACTTC
>many|NA|TRBV7-2|TRBJ1-1
CASRVPPRTTEAFF
TGTGCCAGCAGGGTCCCGCCCAGGACCACTGAAGCTTTCTTT
>many|NA|TRBV4-1|TRBJ2-7
CASSLPGNEQYF
TGCGCCAGCAGCCTCCCTGGGAACGAGCAGTACTTC
>many|TRBD1|TRBV20-1|TRBJ2-5
CSARNDRAQETQYF
TGCAGTGCTAGAAACGACAGGGCCCAAGAGACCCAGTACTTC
>many|TRBD2|TRBV7-2|TRBJ2-1
CASSSLAGGSNEQFF
TGTGCCAGCAGCTCCCTAGCGGGGGGATCGAATGAGCAGTTCTTC
>many|TRBD2|TRBV7-2|TRBJ2-3
CASSWETSGGRDTQYF
TGTGCCAGCAGCTGGGAGACTAGCGGGGGGAGGGATACGCAGTATTTT
>many|NA|TRBV11-3|TRBJ2-1
CASSELYNEQFF
TGTGCCAGCAGTGAGCTGTACAATGAGCAGTTCTTC
>many|NA|TRBV7-2|TRBJ2-7
CASSFRTYSSYEQYF
TGTGCCAGCAGCTTTCGGACTTATAGCTCCTACGAGCAGTACTTC
>many|TRBD2|TRBV5-1|TRBJ2-5
CASSLAEVAGRQETQYF
TGCGCCAGCAGCTTGGCCGAGGTAGCGGGGCGCCAAGAGACCCAGTACTTC
>NA|NA|TRBV7-2|TRBJ2-3
CASSPRRSGADTQYF
TGTGCCAGCAGCCCCAGACGCTCGGGGGCAGATACGCAGTATTTT
>NA|NA|TRBV4-1|TRBJ2-3
CASSQDRSSGDTQYF
TGCGCCAGCAGCCAAGATCGCTCCTCTGGGGATACGCAGTATTTT
>NA|NA|TRBV5-1|TRBJ2-5
CASSLEWGETQYF
TGCGCCAGCAGCTTGGAGTGGGGGGAGACCCAGTACTTC
>NA|NA|TRBV20-1|TRBJ1-1
CSATLDHGTEAFF
TGCAGTGCCACCCTCGACCACGGCACTGAAGCTTTCTTT
>medium-sized|NA|TRBV7-8|TRBJ2-7
CASSPGYEQYF
TGTGCCAGCAGCCCAGGGTACGAGCAGTACTTC
>few|TRBD2|TRBV11-2|TRBJ2-5
CASSLILAGRETQYF
TGTGCCAGCAGCTTAATACTAGCGGGGAGGGAGACCCAGTACTTC
>many|NA|TRBV3-1|TRBJ1-2
CASSQETDNRDGYTF
TGTGCCAGCAGCCAAGAAACCGACAACAGGGATGGCTACACCTTC
>NA|NA|TRBV5-1|TRBJ2-2
CASSFGAGTITGELFF
TGCGCCAGCAGCTTTGGGGCGGGGACGATCACCGGGGAGCTGTTTTTT
>many|NA|TRBV6-2/TRBV6-3|TRBJ1-2
CASEGPPPGVSGYTF
TGTGCCAGCGAGGGTCCCCCACCCGGGGTATCCGGCTACACCTTC
>few|TRBD1|TRBV30|TRBJ1-6
CAWRDTGGNSPLHF
TGTGCCTGGAGAGACACAGGGGGCAATTCACCCCTCCACTTT
>many|TRBD1|TRBV6-5|TRBJ1-1
CASTPTGGSNEAFF
TGTGCCAGCACTCCAACAGGGGGCTCTAATGAAGCTTTCTTT
>many|NA|TRBV11-2|TRBJ2-7
CASSQTEGASYEQYF
TGTGCCAGCAGCCAGACGGAGGGGGCCTCCTACGAGCAGTACTTC